The 5 T cell receptor beta chains presented below share a single source sample, sequenced in a study of cytomegalovirus exposure and HLA in healthy donors. The PCR contained 60 Vbeta and 13 Jbeta primers. Method: immunoSEQ multiplex PCR; TCRdb's copy keeps in-frame clones and lacks some. The sample yields about 120,000 clones, over 60% seen once. Material for sequencing was PBMCs. The receptors were sampled from a man aged 30-40 years in good health and CMV-seropositive.

The chain is built from TRBV11-3 and TRBJ1-1, with 10 positions matching TRBD1. The CDR3 covers 15 residues. The germline gives CDR1 SGHNT, CDR2 YENEEA. V was pared by 3 bases and J by 2 bases, with 3 bases of the junction left unmatched. CDR3 in DNA: TGTGCCAGCAGCTTGGGACAGGGGAGTAACACTGAAGCTTTCTTT. Translated, it gives CASSLGQGSNTEAFF.

The V and J genes are TRBV27 and TRBJ1-1; 7 bases are a match to TRBD1. Per the germline V gene, CDR1 is MNHEY and CDR2 is SMNVEV (reference sequence). The CDR3 spans 12 residues. Losses at the gene ends were 9 bases for V and 7 bases for J; bases not matched to a gene: 8. The CDR3 loop reads CARTGSGSEAFF. Here the CDR3 DNA reads TGTGCCAGGACAGGGTCGGGGAGTGAAGCTTTCTTT.

The chain uses TRBV4-3 and TRBJ2-7; D remains unclear. CDR1 and CDR2 from the germline V gene are LGHNA and YSLEER. With 4 bases removed from V and 2 bases from J, the gap between germline ends came to 15 bases. The CDR3 runs 15 residues. Here the CDR3 reads CASSPRILGPYEQYF. The CDR3 DNA reads as TGCGCCAGCAGCCCTCGGATCCTGGGCCCCTACGAGCAGTACTTC.

The J gene is TRBJ2-1, the V gene TRBV6-5; 7 bases agree with TRBD1. The CDR3 has 15 amino acids. Germline CDR1 reads MNHEY; CDR2 reads SVGAGI. J was trimmed by 4 bases and V by 5 bases; bases with no gene match: 8. The CDR3 protein is CASSARQGAYNEQFF. For the CDR3, the DNA is TGTGCCAGCAGTGCCCGACAGGGAGCTTACAATGAGCAGTTCTTC.

This clone was counted between two and nine times. The genes are TRBV5-8 and TRBJ2-3; the D gene is possibly TRBD1 (6 bases). Germline CDR1 is SGHTS and CDR2 is YDEGEE. CDR3 length equals 13 residues. Trimming cost V 4 bases and J 4 bases, with 10 bases left between them. CDR3 residues: CASSLDSPDTQYF. CDR3 bases: TGTGCCAGCAGCCTGGACAGTCCAGATACGCAGTATTTT.